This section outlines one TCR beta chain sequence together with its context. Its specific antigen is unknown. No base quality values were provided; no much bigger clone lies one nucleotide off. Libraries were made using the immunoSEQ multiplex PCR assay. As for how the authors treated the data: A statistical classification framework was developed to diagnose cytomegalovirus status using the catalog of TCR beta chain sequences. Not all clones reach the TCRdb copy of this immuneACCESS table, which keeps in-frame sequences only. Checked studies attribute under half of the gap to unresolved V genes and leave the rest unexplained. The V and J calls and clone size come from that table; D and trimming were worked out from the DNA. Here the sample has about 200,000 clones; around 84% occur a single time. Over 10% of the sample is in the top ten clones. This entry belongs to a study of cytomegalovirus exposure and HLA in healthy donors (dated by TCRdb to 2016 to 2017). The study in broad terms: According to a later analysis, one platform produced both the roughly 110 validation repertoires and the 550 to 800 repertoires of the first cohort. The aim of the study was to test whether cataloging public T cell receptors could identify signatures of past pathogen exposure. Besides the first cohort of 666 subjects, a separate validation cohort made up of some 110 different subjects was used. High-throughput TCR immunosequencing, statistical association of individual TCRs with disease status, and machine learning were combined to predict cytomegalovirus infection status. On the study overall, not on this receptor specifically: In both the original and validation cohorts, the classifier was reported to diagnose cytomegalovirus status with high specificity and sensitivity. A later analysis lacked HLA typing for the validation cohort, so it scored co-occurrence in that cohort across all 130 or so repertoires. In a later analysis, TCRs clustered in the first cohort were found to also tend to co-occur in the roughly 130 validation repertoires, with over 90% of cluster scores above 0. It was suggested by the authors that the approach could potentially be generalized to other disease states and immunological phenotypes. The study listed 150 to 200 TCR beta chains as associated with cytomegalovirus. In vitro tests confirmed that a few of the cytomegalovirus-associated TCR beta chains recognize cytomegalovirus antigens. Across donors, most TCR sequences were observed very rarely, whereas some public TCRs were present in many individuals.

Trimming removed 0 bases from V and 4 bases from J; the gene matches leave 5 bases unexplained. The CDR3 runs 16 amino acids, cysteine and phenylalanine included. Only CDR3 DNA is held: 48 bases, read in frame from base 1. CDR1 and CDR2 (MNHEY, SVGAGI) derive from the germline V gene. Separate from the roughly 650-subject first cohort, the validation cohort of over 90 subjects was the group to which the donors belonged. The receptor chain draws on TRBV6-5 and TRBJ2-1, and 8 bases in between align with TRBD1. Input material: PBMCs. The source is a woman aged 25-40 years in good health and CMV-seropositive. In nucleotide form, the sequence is TGTGCCAGCAGTTACTCATCCAGGGGGCCATACAATGAGCAGTTCTTC. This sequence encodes CASSYSSRGPYNEQFF.